One and the same sample provided the 5 T cell receptor beta chains below, sequenced in a study of CD8+ T cells in alopecia areata. This sample's treatment: oral pan-JAK inhibitor, 5-10 mg twice daily. After isolation, RNA underwent reverse transcription to generate cDNA as the sequencing template. The method was immunoSEQ multiplex PCR; TCRdb's version includes in-frame clones alone and lacks a portion of them. The sample includes 95,000 to 100,000 clones, just under 60% seen only once; the top ten take 16%. This specimen was CD8+ T cells sorted from blood, taken between weeks 55 and 65, from a patient treated with tofacitinib. Receptors were obtained from a human donor with alopecia areata.

Points on this clone: At the DNA level, this CDR3 is encoded by other sequences in the same sample as well. This rearrangement joins TRBV29-1 to TRBJ2-3; D might be TRBD2 (7 bases). The CDR3 contains 13 residues. V was clipped by 4 bases and J by 2 bases, with 10 bases between them. Germline V CDR1 and CDR2: SQVTM, ANQGSEA. CDR3 nucleotide sequence: TGCAGCGTTGCGGGGGGCTTCACAGATACGCAGTATTTT. It yields the protein CSVAGGFTDTQYF.

The V call is TRBV13, the J call TRBJ1-1, with D possibly TRBD1 on 5 matching bases. The CDR3 has 13 residues. Germline V gene sequence: CDR1 PRHDT, CDR2 FYEKMQ (reference sequence). The V gene lost 4 bases and the J gene lost 4 bases, with 10 bases spanning the gap. Written as DNA, the CDR3 is TGTGCCAGCAGCTCTGGGGGGTTCACTGAAGCTTTCTTT. This sequence encodes CASSSGGFTEAFF.

This clone was seen more than once but under ten times. This chain connects TRBV29-1 to TRBJ2-3, with 8 bases matching TRBD2. This CDR3 is 14 amino acids long. Per germline, CDR1 SQVTM and CDR2 ANQGSEA. V gave up 6 bases and J gave up 1 base; unmatched junction bases: 6. The CDR3 here is CSVPGGQGTDTQYF. The CDR3 DNA reads TGCAGCGTCCCGGGGGGGCAAGGCACAGATACGCAGTATTTT.

This clone was found once. This rearrangement joins TRBV5-1 to TRBJ1-4; no clear D. V gave up 5 bases and J gave up 8 bases, with 4 bases separating them. Germline CDR1 and CDR2: SGHRS and YFSETQ. This CDR3 spans 10 amino acids. DNA for the CDR3: TGCGCCAGCAGTACGGAAAAACTGTTTTTT. Its protein product is CASSTEKLFF.

This clone has only a few counts. The V gene is TRBV14, the J gene TRBJ2-2; D is undetermined. In germline, CDR1 is SGHDN, CDR2 FVKESK. Trimming cost V 1 base and J 6 bases, with 3 bases left between them. This CDR3 region has 12 residues. CDR3 bases: TGTGCCAGCAGCCAAGGGTCCGGGGAGCTGTTTTTT. Translating it yields CASSQGSGELFF.